The 19 T cell receptor beta chains below all came from one sample that was sequenced in a study of blood T cells in healthy people across ages. Sample-barcoded 5' priming and a J-beta primer mix drove a second PCR of roughly 6 to 12 cycles. TCRdb used MiXCR to reprocess the 5' RACE reads, holding one entry per CDR3 protein. The sample yields fewer than 2,000,000 distinct CDR3 sequences, roughly 32% seen once. The sequenced material came from blood. The receptor set was obtained from a young woman in good health.

This clonotype was seen at least ten times. The chain joins TRBV4-2 to TRBJ2-7; either TRBD1 or TRBD2 may fit D (5 bases each). Germline values: CDR1 LGHNA, CDR2 YNFKEQ. The CDR3 has 14 amino acids. V was cut by 5 bases and J by 5 bases, with 16 bases left in between. The CDR3 DNA sequence: TGTGCCAGCAGCGCATCCGGGACCGAGAACGAGCAGTACTTC. Protein: CASSASGTENEQYF.

V and J are TRBV7-2 and TRBJ2-1, with a possible D match to TRBD2 (7 bases). V was shortened by 5 bases and J by 13 bases, with 18 bases between the two germline ends. This CDR3 has 13 amino acids. Looked up from germline, CDR1 is SGHTA and CDR2 is FQGNSA. The CDR3 region has the DNA TGTGCCAGCAGCCCCCGCTCGGCGGGGGCCCAGTTCTTC. Translated, it gives CASSPRSAGAQFF. Full variable domain (outside the CDR3, taken from reference TRBV7-2 and TRBJ2-1): GAGVSQSPSNKVTEKGKDVELRCDPISGHTALYWYRQSLGQGLEFLIYFQGNSAPDKSGLPSDRFSAERTGGSVSTLTIQRTQQEDSAVYLCASSPRSAGAQFFGPGTRLTVL.

This clonotype was detected only a few times. V gene TRBV27 combines with J gene TRBJ1-1; the D gene is possibly TRBD1 (5 bases). V was trimmed by 0 bases and J by 4 bases, leaving 12 bases between them. Per the germline V gene, CDR1 is MNHEY and CDR2 is SMNVEV (reference sequence). This CDR3 comprises 15 residues. As DNA, the CDR3 is TGTGCCAGCAGTTTATCGCCGGGGCGGGCCACTGAAGCTTTCTTT. Translated: CASSLSPGRATEAFF.

In nucleotides, the CDR3 is TGTGCCATCAGCCAAGCCGGGACAGGGGGCGGTGAAAAACTGTTTTTT. Translated, it gives CAISQAGTGGGEKLFF. V and J are TRBV10-3 and TRBJ1-4, with TRBD1 matching 12 bases. The CDR3 has 16 amino acids. The ends lost 6 bases at V and 7 bases at J; junction bases unmatched: 9. Germline V gene sequence: CDR1 ENHRY, CDR2 SYGVKD.

This chain uses TRBV28 with TRBJ2-2; 7 bases line up with TRBD2. V trimming: 5 bases; J trimming: 1 base; junction bases outside the gene matches: 4. CDR1 and CDR2 from the germline V gene are MDHEN and SYDVKM. The CDR3 covers 15 residues. CDR3 sequence: CASSGLAGNTGELFF. CDR3 coding DNA: TGTGCCAGCAGTGGCTTAGCGGGGAACACCGGGGAGCTGTTTTTT.

This sequence joins TRBV20-1 and TRBJ2-4; unclear D gene. Germline V gives CDR1 DFQATT, CDR2 SNEGSKA (reference sequence). This CDR3 is 14 amino acids long. V was shortened by 6 bases and J by 0 bases, with 12 bases between the two germline ends. This chain's CDR3 is CSATDRPAKNIQYF. CDR3 sequence (DNA): TGCAGTGCAACCGACCGACCAGCCAAAAACATTCAGTACTTC.

V gene TRBV5-1 combines with J gene TRBJ2-1; D is perhaps TRBD2 (6 bases). The germline gives CDR1 SGHRS, CDR2 YFSETQ. V shed 1 base and J shed 4 bases, with 18 bases lying between them. CDR3 length equals 17 residues. CDR3 nucleotide sequence: TGCGCCAGCAGCTTGCCATTTGTAGCGGTGGGTTACAATGAGCAGTTCTTC. It encodes CASSLPFVAVGYNEQFF. Complete variable domain (other parts from reference TRBV5-1 and TRBJ2-1): KAGVTQTPRYLIKTRGQQVTLSCSPISGHRSVSWYQQTPGQGLQFLFEYFSETQRNKGNFPGRFSGRQFSNSRSEMNVSTLELGDSALYLCASSLPFVAVGYNEQFFGPGTRLTVL.

This chain connects TRBV10-3 to TRBJ1-1; 10 bases are shared with TRBD1. The CDR3 totals 17 residues. In germline, CDR1 is ENHRY, CDR2 SYGVKD. Trimming took 3 bases from V and 1 from J; bases not matched to a gene: 8. The CDR3 is CAISDFFRQGANTEAFF. CDR3 in DNA: TGTGCCATCAGTGATTTCTTCAGACAGGGGGCGAACACTGAAGCTTTCTTT.

V and J are TRBV20-1 and TRBJ1-2, with a weak D call TRBD1 (6 bases). CDR1 is DFQATT, CDR2 SNEGSKA, per germline (reference sequence). Deletions cut 4 bases from V and 6 bases from J, with 15 bases between. The CDR3 loop spans 13 amino acids. The CDR3 loop reads CSATTQGNDGYTF. The CDR3 nucleotides are TGCAGTGCTACCACCCAGGGGAACGATGGCTACACCTTC.

The J gene is TRBJ1-5, the V gene TRBV4-2; D unresolved. The CDR3 is 16 amino acids. Germline CDR1 LGHNA, CDR2 YNFKEQ. Deletions cut 1 base from V and 3 bases from J, with 13 bases between. Written as DNA, the CDR3 is TGTGCCAGCAGCCAAGTTTCAGACGTTTACAATCAGCCCCAGCATTTT. It specifies CASSQVSDVYNQPQHF.

J is TRBJ1-1 and V is TRBV27; TRBD1 aligns across 7 bases. The CDR3 has 13 residues. Germline V lookup: CDR1 MNHEY, CDR2 SMNVEV (reference sequence). V shed 8 bases and J 5 bases; nucleotides not matched to a gene: 8. CDR3 DNA: TGTGCCAGCGCACAGGGGATTGGAACTGAAGCTTTCTTT. Residues: CASAQGIGTEAFF.

This clonotype was picked up a small number of times. The chain employs TRBV7-9 and TRBJ2-5, with TRBD1 identical over 9 bases. This CDR3 region has 15 residues. Germline V gene sequence: CDR1 SEHNR, CDR2 FQNEAQ (reference sequence). The junction had 4 bases not matched to a gene; V was cut back by 5 bases and J by 0 bases. CDR3 loop: CASSLQGADQETQYF. The CDR3 region has the DNA TGTGCCAGCAGCCTACAGGGGGCAGACCAAGAGACCCAGTACTTC.

A few counts support this clonotype. The chain employs TRBV20-1 and TRBJ2-1; 10 bases are shared with TRBD1. Unmatched junction bases numbered 7, after V lost 5 bases and J lost 6 bases. Germline V gene data show CDR1 as DFQATT and CDR2 as SNEGSKA (reference sequence). CDR3 size: 14 residues. The chain's CDR3 is CSAFHGTGVNEQFF. DNA for the CDR3: TGCAGTGCTTTCCACGGGACAGGGGTCAATGAGCAGTTCTTC.

The chain is built from TRBV5-1 and TRBJ2-5; 7 positions match TRBD2. CDR1 is SGHRS, CDR2 YFSETQ, per germline. V trimming: 0 bases; J trimming: 2 bases; junction bases outside the gene matches: 13. CDR3 length: 18 amino acids. The CDR3 loop is CASSLDFAKGRGQETQYF. As DNA, the CDR3 is TGCGCCAGCAGCTTGGACTTCGCGAAAGGGCGGGGGCAAGAGACCCAGTACTTC.

V is TRBV27 and J is TRBJ1-5; no clear D gene. Germline values: CDR1 MNHEY, CDR2 SMNVEV (reference sequence). V was pared by 3 bases and J by 6 bases, with 12 bases between. This CDR3 has 14 residues. As DNA, the CDR3 is TGTGCCAGCAGTTTCGTAGGGTATGGTCAGCCCCAGCATTTT. This translates into CASSFVGYGQPQHF.

The rearrangement links TRBV9 to TRBJ1-1, with D unclear. The length of the CDR3 is 14 residues. CDR1 and CDR2 (germline): SGDLS, YYNGEE. V was shortened by 0 bases and J by 5 bases, with 11 bases between the two germline ends. CDR3 protein: CASSVVRSGTEAFF. The CDR3, as DNA: TGTGCCAGCAGCGTAGTGCGGTCGGGTACTGAAGCTTTCTTT. Full variable domain (missing parts from reference TRBV9 and TRBJ1-1): DSGVTQTPKHLITATGQRVTLRCSPRSGDLSVYWYQQSLDQGLQFLIQYYNGEERAKGNILERFSAQQFPDLHSELNLSSLELGDSALYFCASSVVRSGTEAFFGQGTRLTVV.

This chain joins TRBV24-1 and TRBJ2-3; the match to TRBD2 covers 11 bases. Unmatched junction bases numbered 10, after V lost 3 bases and J lost 0 bases. CDR1 and CDR2 (germline): KGHDR, SFDVKD. The CDR3 is 19 residues long. This CDR3 reads CATSDPSLGLAASTDTQYF. The CDR3 nucleotides read TGTGCCACCAGTGATCCCAGCTTGGGACTAGCGGCAAGCACAGATACGCAGTATTTT.

The chain employs TRBV20-1 and TRBJ2-1; D might be TRBD2 (5 bases). Germline CDR1 and CDR2: DFQATT and SNEGSKA (reference sequence). The V end lost 6 bases, the J end lost 4 bases, and 13 bases lay between the germline ends. This CDR3 region has 13 residues. The CDR3 spells CSAWRPGYNEQFF. CDR3 coding DNA: TGCAGTGCATGGAGGCCGGGTTACAATGAGCAGTTCTTC.

Comment on this clonotype: This could be a read error, since a much larger clone is one nucleotide away. The chain carries TRBV20-1 and TRBJ2-1; no reliable D call. The germline V gene has CDR1 DFQATT and CDR2 SNEGSKA (reference sequence). The germline V and J ends were trimmed by 3 bases and 8 bases, with 11 bases remaining between them. CDR3 length: 12 residues. The DNA for the CDR3 is TGCAGTGCTAGTATAATATACGATGAGCAGTTCTTC. Translation gives CSASIIYDEQFF.